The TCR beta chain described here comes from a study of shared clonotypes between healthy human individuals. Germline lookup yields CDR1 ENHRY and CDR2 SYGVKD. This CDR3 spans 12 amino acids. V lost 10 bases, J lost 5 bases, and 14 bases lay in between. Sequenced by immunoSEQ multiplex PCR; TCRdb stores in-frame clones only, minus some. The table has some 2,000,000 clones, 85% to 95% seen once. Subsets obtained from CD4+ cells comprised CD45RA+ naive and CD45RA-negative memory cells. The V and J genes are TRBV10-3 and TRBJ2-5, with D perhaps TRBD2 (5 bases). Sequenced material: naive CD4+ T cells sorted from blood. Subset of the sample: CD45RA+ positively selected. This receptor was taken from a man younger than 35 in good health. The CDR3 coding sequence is TGTGCCACCGGACTTACGGGGGAGACCCAGTACTTC. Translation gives CATGLTGETQYF.